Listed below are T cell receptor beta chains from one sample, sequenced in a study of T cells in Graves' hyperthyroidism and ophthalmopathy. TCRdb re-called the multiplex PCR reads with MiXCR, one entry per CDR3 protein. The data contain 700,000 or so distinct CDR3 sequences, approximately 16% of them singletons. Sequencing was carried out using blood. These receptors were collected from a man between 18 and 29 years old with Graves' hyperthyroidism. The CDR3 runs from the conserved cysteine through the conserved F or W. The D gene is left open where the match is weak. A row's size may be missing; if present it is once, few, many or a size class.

TGTGCCAGCAGCTCTGGACAATATGTGTCTGATGGCTACACCTTC,CASSSGQYVSDGYTF,TRBV7-9,.,15,TRBJ1-2,few
TGTGCCAGCAGCGTAGGGGAGAATACCTACGAGCAGTACTTC,CASSVGENTYEQYF,TRBV9,.,14,TRBJ2-7,.
TGTGCCAGCAGTTCTCCGCGACAGGGAAGAACCGGGGAGCTGTTTTTT,CASSSPRQGRTGELFF,TRBV12-3/TRBV12-4,TRBD1,16,TRBJ2-2,many
TGTGCCAGCACGGCGGGTTACGAGCAGTACTTC,CASTAGYEQYF,TRBV2,.,11,TRBJ2-7,many
TGCGCCAGCAGCTTGGACCCCTATCGATCCTACAATGAGCAGTTCTTC,CASSLDPYRSYNEQFF,TRBV5-1,.,16,TRBJ2-1,.
TGTGCCAGCAGACCCAGGGGTCGGCGCGGCTACACCTTC,CASRPRGRRGYTF,TRBV28,.,13,TRBJ1-2,.
TGTGCCAGCAGTGGAAGCTGGGACAAGGGTTACGAGCAGTACTTC,CASSGSWDKGYEQYF,TRBV28,.,15,TRBJ2-7,many
TGTGCCAGCGATCCGCCAAAGGGGACTAGCGGGACCTACGAGCAGTACTTC,CASDPPKGTSGTYEQYF,TRBV12-3/TRBV12-4,TRBD2,17,TRBJ2-7,.
TGTGCCAGCAGCTTAGGAGGCCCTGCCTACTCTGGCGGGAGGGACTATGAGCAGTTCTTC,CASSLGGPAYSGGRDYEQFF,TRBV7-8,TRBD2,20,TRBJ2-1,.
TGTGCCAGCAGCTTTAGACTAGATAGCTATGAGCAGTTCTTC,CASSFRLDSYEQFF,TRBV7-8,.,14,TRBJ2-1,many
TGCAGTGCTCGGAGCAACCACGCCAGCTCCTACAATGAGCAGTTCTTC,CSARSNHASSYNEQFF,TRBV20-1,.,16,TRBJ2-1,few
TGCAGTGGGACCCTTTCCTACGAGCAGTACTTC,CSGTLSYEQYF,TRBV20-1,.,11,TRBJ2-7,many
TGTGCCAGCAGCTTAGATCTCCTCTCCAATGAGCAGTTCTTC,CASSLDLLSNEQFF,TRBV11-3,.,14,TRBJ2-1,.
TGTGCCAGTAGTATTTGGACTAGCGGGGAAGACAATGAGCAGTTCTTC,CASSIWTSGEDNEQFF,TRBV19,TRBD2,16,TRBJ2-1,.
TGTGCCAGCAGCGTAGACGGGGAGGGGTTCGCCGGGGAGCTGTTTTTT,CASSVDGEGFAGELFF,TRBV9,TRBD2,16,TRBJ2-2,.
TGTGCCAGCAGTTTACCCGTTTCCTACGAGCAGTACTTC,CASSLPVSYEQYF,TRBV12-3/TRBV12-4,.,13,TRBJ2-7,few
TGTGCCAGCAGTTCCCCCGGACAGGGCGGCGAGCAGTACTTC,CASSSPGQGGEQYF,TRBV6-2/TRBV6-3,TRBD1,14,TRBJ2-7,few
TGTGCCTGGCCAGGGCGGCAGACCTATCAGCCCCAGCATTTT,CAWPGRQTYQPQHF,TRBV30,.,14,TRBJ1-5,many
TGTGCCAGCAGTTTAGCGCTTGGTACTGAAGCTTTCTTT,CASSLALGTEAFF,TRBV5-1,.,13,TRBJ1-1,many
TGTGCCAGCAGCTTATTTAAGCCGACAGGGGGCAGGAACTATGGCTACACCTTC,CASSLFKPTGGRNYGYTF,TRBV7-2,TRBD1,18,TRBJ1-2,few
TGTGCCAGCAGTCCGACAGCGGGAGGGTTAGATACGCAGTATTTT,CASSPTAGGLDTQYF,TRBV27,TRBD2,15,TRBJ2-3,many
TGTGCCAGCAGTTTAAATACGCAGCTAAGTCAGCATTTT,CASSLNTQLSQHF,TRBV28,.,13,TRBJ1-5,.
TGTGCCAGCAGCGAAGAAGGTTTGGGCTACAATGAGCAGTTCTTC,CASSEEGLGYNEQFF,TRBV9,.,15,TRBJ2-1,many
TGCGCCAGCAGCCAAGATCTAGCCAGGGGAAAAAAAAACATTCAGTACTTC,CASSQDLARGKKNIQYF,TRBV4-3,.,17,TRBJ2-4,.
TGTGCCAGCAGCCCAGGGGTGGGCTACGAGCAGTACTTC,CASSPGVGYEQYF,TRBV7-9,.,13,TRBJ2-7,many
TGTGCCACCAGCAGAGATCTACAGGGACGGGAGAGCTCCTACGAGCAGTACTTC,CATSRDLQGRESSYEQYF,TRBV15,.,18,TRBJ2-7,.
TGTGCCAGCAGTTACCCCACTAGCGGGAATGGGGATGAGCAGTTCTTC,CASSYPTSGNGDEQFF,TRBV6-6,TRBD2,16,TRBJ2-1,many
TGTGCCAGCAGTGAAAGTCGCGGCTACACCTTC,CASSESRGYTF,TRBV6-1,.,11,TRBJ1-2,few
TGTGCCAGCAGTGAAGCTGCGCCAGGAAGTCGCGAGCAGTACTTC,CASSEAAPGSREQYF,TRBV2,.,15,TRBJ2-7,few
TGTGCCACCAGTGAGCGCCTGACAGGGATGGTTGAAGCGATTATCGCCGGGGAGCTGTTTTTT,CATSERLTGMVEAIIAGELFF,TRBV24-1,TRBD1,21,TRBJ2-2,.
TGCAGTGCTAAAGGGCACTCCTACAATGAGCAGTTCTTC,CSAKGHSYNEQFF,TRBV20-1,.,13,TRBJ2-1,many
TGCAGCGTTGAACCATTTGGCGGTAACACAGATACGCAGTATTTT,CSVEPFGGNTDTQYF,TRBV29-1,.,15,TRBJ2-3,.
TGTGCCAGCAGCGGGGACTCCCACTACGGGCAGTACTTC,CASSGDSHYGQYF,TRBV5-4,.,13,TRBJ2-7,few
TGTGCCAGCAGGGGGACTAGCGGGAGGGCCGTCCACAATGAGCAGTTCTTC,CASRGTSGRAVHNEQFF,TRBV6-2/TRBV6-3,TRBD2,17,TRBJ2-1,few
TGTGCCAGCAGTGATCTACCAGCTAACTATGGCTACACCTTC,CASSDLPANYGYTF,TRBV25-1,.,14,TRBJ1-2,few
TGCAGCGTTGAAGGTATCCTAAGGACAGGGGAGGGAGAGACCCAGTACTTC,CSVEGILRTGEGETQYF,TRBV29-1,TRBD1,17,TRBJ2-5,many
TGTGCCAGCGGCCGTAGCGGGAGTTACAATGAGCAGTTCTTC,CASGRSGSYNEQFF,TRBV7-3,TRBD2,14,TRBJ2-1,few
TGTGCCAGCAGCCACCGGGGAGGGCTCGGAGAGACCCAGTACTTC,CASSHRGGLGETQYF,TRBV27,TRBD2,15,TRBJ2-5,many
TGTGCCATCAGTGAGTCTCTGTCCGACGAGCAGTACTTC,CAISESLSDEQYF,TRBV10-3,.,13,TRBJ2-7,.
TGTGCCAGCAGTTTTGTCGGGAGAGCCACAGATACGCAGTATTTT,CASSFVGRATDTQYF,TRBV12-3/TRBV12-4,.,15,TRBJ2-3,many
TGTGCCAGCAGCCAGACAGGGTACAATGAGCAGTTCTTC,CASSQTGYNEQFF,TRBV28,TRBD1,13,TRBJ2-1,many
TGTGCCAGCAGCCACCCGGGGGGCAGGGAAGGCAAAAACATTCAGTACTTC,CASSHPGGREGKNIQYF,TRBV14,.,17,TRBJ2-4,few
TGTGCCAGCAGCGGTCCTAGCGGGGGACACTCCACCGGGGAGCTGTTTTTT,CASSGPSGGHSTGELFF,TRBV9,TRBD2,17,TRBJ2-2,.
TGTGCTAGTGGCCAGACTAATGGCCCCGAGGATGAAAAACTGTTTTTT,CASGQTNGPEDEKLFF,TRBV12-5,.,16,TRBJ1-4,.
TGTGCCAGCAGTTATTCCGGGAACTACCAAGAGACCCAGTACTTC,CASSYSGNYQETQYF,TRBV6-1,.,15,TRBJ2-5,few
TGTGCCAGCAGTGCTAATCCCGGGACAGTCTATGGCTACACCTTC,CASSANPGTVYGYTF,TRBV28,TRBD1,15,TRBJ1-2,many
TGTGCCAGCTACCTAGCGGAAGGCACAGATACGCAGTATTTT,CASYLAEGTDTQYF,TRBV2,TRBD2,14,TRBJ2-3,few
TGTGCCAGCTCACCGGGACAACGGTCGGAGACCCAGTACTTC,CASSPGQRSETQYF,TRBV18,.,14,TRBJ2-5,.
TGTGCCAGCAGCCAAGAAATCGGGAGGCTCGACAATGAGCAGTTCTTC,CASSQEIGRLDNEQFF,TRBV4-2,TRBD2,16,TRBJ2-1,.
TGTGCCAGCACCGCCGGGACAGGGGGCGGGTATAGCAATCAGCCCCAGCATTTT,CASTAGTGGGYSNQPQHF,TRBV6-1,TRBD1,18,TRBJ1-5,.
TGTGCCGGCGCCGCCGGGACATCGAACACTGAAGCTTTCTTT,CAGAAGTSNTEAFF,TRBV12-3/TRBV12-4,.,14,TRBJ1-1,many
TGTGCCTGGAGTGTAGACAGGCGCGACGAGCAGTACTTC,CAWSVDRRDEQYF,TRBV30,.,13,TRBJ2-7,.